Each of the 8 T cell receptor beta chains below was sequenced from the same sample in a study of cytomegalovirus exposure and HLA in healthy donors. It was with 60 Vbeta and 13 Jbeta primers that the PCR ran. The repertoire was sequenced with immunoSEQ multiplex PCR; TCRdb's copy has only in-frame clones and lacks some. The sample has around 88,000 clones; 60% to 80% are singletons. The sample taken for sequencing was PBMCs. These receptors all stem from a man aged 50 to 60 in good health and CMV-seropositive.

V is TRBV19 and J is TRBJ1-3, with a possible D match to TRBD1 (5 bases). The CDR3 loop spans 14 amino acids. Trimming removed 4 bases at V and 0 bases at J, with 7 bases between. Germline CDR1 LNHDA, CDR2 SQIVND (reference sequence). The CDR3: CASSNGASGNTIYF. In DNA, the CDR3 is TGTGCCAGTAGTAATGGGGCCTCTGGAAACACCATATATTTT.

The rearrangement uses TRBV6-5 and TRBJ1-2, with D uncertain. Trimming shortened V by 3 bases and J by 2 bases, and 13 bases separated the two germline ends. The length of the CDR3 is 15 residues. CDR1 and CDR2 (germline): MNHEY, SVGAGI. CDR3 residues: CASSYHGVSNYGYTF. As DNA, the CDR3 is TGTGCCAGCAGTTATCACGGGGTTAGCAACTATGGCTACACCTTC.

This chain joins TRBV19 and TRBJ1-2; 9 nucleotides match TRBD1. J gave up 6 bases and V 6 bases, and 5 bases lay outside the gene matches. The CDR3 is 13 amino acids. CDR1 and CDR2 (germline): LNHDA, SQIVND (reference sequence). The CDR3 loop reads CASRDRGPNGYTF. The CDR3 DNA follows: TGTGCCAGTAGGGACAGGGGTCCCAATGGCTACACCTTC.

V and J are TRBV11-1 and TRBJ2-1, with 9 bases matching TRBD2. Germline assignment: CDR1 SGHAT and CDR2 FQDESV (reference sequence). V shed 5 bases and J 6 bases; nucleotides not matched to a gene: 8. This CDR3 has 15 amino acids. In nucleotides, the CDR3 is TGTGCCAGCAGCCCCGGGAGCGGGGGGACCAATGAGCAGTTCTTC. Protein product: CASSPGSGGTNEQFF.

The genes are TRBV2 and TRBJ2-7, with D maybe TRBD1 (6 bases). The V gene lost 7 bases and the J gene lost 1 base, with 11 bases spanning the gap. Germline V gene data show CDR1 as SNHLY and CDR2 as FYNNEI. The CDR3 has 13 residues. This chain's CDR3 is CASTWTVSYEQYF. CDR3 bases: TGTGCCAGCACCTGGACAGTTTCCTACGAGCAGTACTTC. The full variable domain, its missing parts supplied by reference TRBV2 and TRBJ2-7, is EPEVTQTPSHQVTQMGQEVILRCVPISNHLYFYWYRQILGQKVEFLVSFYNNEISEKSEIFDDQFSVERPDGSNFTLKIRSTKLEDSAMYFCASTWTVSYEQYFGPGTRLTVT.

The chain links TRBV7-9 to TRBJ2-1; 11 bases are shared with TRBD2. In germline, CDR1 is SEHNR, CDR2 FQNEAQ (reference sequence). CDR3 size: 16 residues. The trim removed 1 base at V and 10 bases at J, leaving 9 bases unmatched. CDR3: CASSLEPSGGLREQFF. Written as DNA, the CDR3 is TGTGCCAGCAGCTTAGAACCTAGCGGGGGGCTTCGAGAGCAGTTCTTC.

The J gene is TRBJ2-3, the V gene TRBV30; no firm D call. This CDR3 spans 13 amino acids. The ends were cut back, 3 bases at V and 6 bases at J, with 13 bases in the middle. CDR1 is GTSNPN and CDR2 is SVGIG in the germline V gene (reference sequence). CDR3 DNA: TGTGCCTGGAGCCCCTCTCCCAGGGATACGCAGTATTTT. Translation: CAWSPSPRDTQYF.

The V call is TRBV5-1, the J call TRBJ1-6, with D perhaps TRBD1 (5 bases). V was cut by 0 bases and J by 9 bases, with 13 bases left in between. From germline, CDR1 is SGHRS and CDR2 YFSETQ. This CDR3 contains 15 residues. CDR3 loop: CASSLGPGGGSPLHF. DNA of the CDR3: TGCGCCAGCAGCTTGGGACCCGGGGGTGGTTCACCCCTCCACTTT. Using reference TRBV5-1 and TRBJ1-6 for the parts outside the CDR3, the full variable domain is KAGVTQTPRYLIKTRGQQVTLSCSPISGHRSVSWYQQTPGQGLQFLFEYFSETQRNKGNFPGRFSGRQFSNSRSEMNVSTLELGDSALYLCASSLGPGGGSPLHFGNGTRLTVT.